This paragraph reports one T cell receptor beta chain. This record belongs to a study of shared clonotypes between healthy human individuals. Only in-frame clones appear in the TCRdb table, and some are missing; sequencing was by immunoSEQ multiplex PCR. This table has millions of clones, 90% to 95% appearing once. CDR1 and CDR2 (germline): MNHEY, SVGAGI. Unmatched junction bases numbered 9, after V lost 6 bases and J lost 4 bases. The CDR3 covers 15 residues. The gene calls are TRBV6-5 and TRBJ2-5, with TRBD1 identical over 9 bases. What was sequenced was naive CD4+ T cells sorted from blood. Stated subset: CD45RA+ positively selected. The source is a man younger than 30 in good health. The CDR3 region is CASSPEGQGGETQYF. For the CDR3, the DNA is TGTGCCAGCAGCCCCGAGGGACAGGGAGGAGAGACCCAGTACTTC.